The present entry profiles one T cell receptor beta chain with its context. It has no known antigen specificity. Per-base qualities were not stored, and no clone one base away is much larger. Receptor amplification or capture employed the immunoSEQ multiplex PCR assay. The multiplex PCR relied on a mix of 60 forward primers for TCR Vbeta segments and 13 reverse primers for TCR Jbeta segments. The CDR3 region of rearranged TCR beta genes was amplified from genomic DNA by a multiplex PCR assay. Amplified TCR beta libraries were sequenced as 87-base-pair reads on the Illumina HiSeq System. For the original study's pipeline: In a later analysis, 80 million or so unique TCR beta chains were counted across the approximately 620 repertoires, and approximately 11 million of these chains were shared by at least two donors. Raw reads were error-corrected and collapsed into unique sequences by a nearest-neighbor algorithm in which closely related sequences were merged to remove PCR and sequencing errors. To assign V, D and J gene segments, CDR3 sequences were aligned to IMGT reference sequences. For a sequence to be retained, a match of at least six nucleotides to both a V gene segment and a J gene segment was required. Rearrangements were called productive when the CDR3 lacked stop codons and stayed in frame with V and J; all others were non-productive. CDR3 was defined according to IMGT convention as the region running from the second conserved V-encoded cysteine to the conserved J-encoded phenylalanine. In an earlier analysis of more than 550 of the donors, sequences lacking an unambiguous match to a single V gene segment were excluded. In an earlier analysis of approximately 590 of the donors, V segments were called functional above 56.7% productive rearrangements and were called segregating when the between-donor standard deviation exceeded 5%. To diagnose cytomegalovirus status from the catalog of TCR beta chain sequences, a statistical classification framework was built. A later analysis assigned V and J genes by comparing TCR nucleotide sequences with IMGT/GENE-DB human TR gene sequences. In a later analysis, CDR3 sequences and most-parsimonious VDJ recombination scenarios were assigned using the TCRdist pipeline. In a later analysis, each TCR beta chain was defined by its CDR3 amino acid sequence together with its V-gene family, and reads lacking a unique V-gene family were excluded. To address suspected cross-contamination and a sequencing artifact, a later analysis removed a few hundred highly shared, low-generation-probability nucleotide sequences. For each public chain, a later analysis derived a clonal expansion index from normalized ranks of inferred template counts within each repertoire. In a later analysis, generation probabilities were computed with a VDJ recombination model fitted to out-of-frame rearrangements, and the resulting probabilities were checked against IGoR. In a later analysis, hypergeometric tests were used to score TCR-TCR, TCR-HLA and TCR-CMV co-occurrence, with a repertoire-size bias correction applied to TCR pairs. A later analysis estimated false discovery rates by permuting HLA or CMV assignments 20 times. In a later analysis, co-occurring TCRs were grouped with DBSCAN, and TCRdist sequence similarity was added when clustering was performed within HLA-allele-positive subsets. Co-occurrence clustering excluded repertoires with fewer than 30,000 or more than 120,000 public chains, plus five with anomalous nucleotide sharing. In TCRdb, the immuneACCESS table is reduced to in-frame sequences with V and J assigned. These tables do not hold every clone; where another copy was compared, an unresolved V gene accounts for under half, and the others remain unexplained. V, J and clone size were drawn from that table, and D and trimming were deduced from the DNA. Within this sample are more than 70,000 clones, with about three quarters of them counted one time only. The ten largest account for roughly 1.9% of the sample.

Looking up the germline V gene yields CDR1 MDHEN and CDR2 SYDVKM. V is clipped by 3 bases and J by 0 bases, and the sequence between their germline boundaries is 9 bases long. The CDR3 starts with the cysteine, ends with the phenylalanine, and has 15 residues. Solely the CDR3 DNA is kept, with 45 bases framed from the first base. In total, approximately 700 healthy bone marrow donors made up the cohort. At the time of sampling, every cohort member was nominally healthy, though immune exposures that went unrecorded were likely present. The donor was CMV seronegative and was included in the group of about 350 seronegative cohort members. A peripheral blood sample was collected from each donor, and TCR beta sequencing was performed on peripheral blood mononuclear cells. Genomic DNA was extracted from the blood cell samples with the Qiagen DNeasy Blood Extraction Kit. This entry belongs to a study of cytomegalovirus exposure and HLA in healthy donors (dated by TCRdb to the late 2010s). With respect to the entire study: According to an earlier analysis of 587 of the donors, some 180 million T cells yielded some 110 million unique TCR beta sequences and 276 Gb of sequence data. An early release covering roughly 580 HLA-typed donors comprised roughly 300 gigabases of sequencing data and 65 million to 100 million unique TCR sequences. Of the 350 to 450 genotyped donors, 65% to 90% were placed in the genetic ancestry cluster associated with self-reported Caucasian donors. The study aimed to test whether cataloging public T cell receptors could reveal signatures of past pathogen exposure. The study profiled the T cell repertoires of about 720 subjects by immunosequencing and related them to cytomegalovirus serostatus. In addition to the first cohort of 650 to 800 subjects, a separate validation cohort of 100 to 150 different subjects was used. To predict cytomegalovirus infection status, the study brought together high-throughput TCR immunosequencing, statistical association of individual TCRs with disease status, and machine learning. A later analysis re-examined previously published TCR beta repertoires from about 700 donors and added high-resolution HLA genotyping to investigate patterns of TCR occurrence. Rather than drawing on any new phenotypic data, the later analysis identified candidate immune exposures from TCR beta sequences and the way those sequences occurred across donors. To decide whether each TCR beta V gene segment behaved as functional or pseudogenic, an earlier analysis of some 570 of the donors relied on high-throughput TCR beta sequencing. Donor age, sex, ethnicity and CMV serostatus were collected together with the repertoire data. In a later genetic analysis, genome-wide SNP genotypes for about 55% of the 666 donors were used, and that subset was treated as a discovery cohort. All discovery cohort repertoires had been generated using a single sequencing platform. Both class I and class II loci were covered by HLA typing, at four-digit resolution. The number of typed donors differed by locus: about 620-630 for A, B, C, DRB1 and DQB1; 522 for DQA1; roughly 600 for DPA1; and roughly 470 for DPB1. Four to six DR-DQ haplotypes were handled as single units for association and clustering, since linkage in the cohort was strong. On average, around 200,000 unique TCR beta nucleotide sequences were sequenced per donor among about 400 genotyped donors of the cohort, with approximately 18% of those sequences being non-productive. General conclusions and limits of the study: The classifier was reported to diagnose cytomegalovirus status with high specificity and sensitivity in both the original and validation cohorts. Only TCR beta chains were sequenced in this cohort, and the absence of alpha or paired-chain data limited detectable features. According to a later analysis, most CMV-associated TCR beta chains appeared to be HLA-restricted, and the HLA associations seemed to be driven largely by CMV exposure. In a later analysis, 16,951 TCR beta sequences were associated with specific HLA alleles at a false discovery rate of 0.05. Three of the identified cytomegalovirus-associated TCR beta chains were confirmed in vitro to be specific for cytomegalovirus antigens. According to the authors, the approach could potentially be generalized to other disease states and immunological phenotypes. V-gene and J-gene trimming of TCR beta chains was associated with a missense DCLRE1C variant in a later genetic analysis, and the association was replicated in an independent cohort. When HLA alleles, especially DR and DQ, strongly co-occurred, TCR associations were difficult to assign to individual alleles. CMV serostatus was the only immune exposure information available for the cohort. Because HLA typing was missing for some donors at each locus, association tests included only the typed subset. Linkage disequilibrium might explain the correlated functional status among segregating V segments, but an unknown experimental factor could not be ruled out. A later analysis found that HLA-associated TCR beta chains were more clonally expanded and had lower generation probabilities than equally common non-associated chains. Presence/absence analyses assumed roughly uniform sequencing depth across donors, an assumption that may not hold. Across donors, most TCR sequences were observed very rarely, whereas some public TCRs were present in many individuals. Some IMGT-functional V segments, including TRBV6-2 and TRBV6-3, could not be distinguished by the 87-base-pair reads and were therefore excluded. A later analysis reported that several top co-occurrence clusters appeared linked to parvovirus B19, influenza, CMV and Epstein-Barr virus. In the study, about 150 TCR beta chains were listed as associated with cytomegalovirus. A further reported finding was that TCR beta sequences accurately predicted the HLA-A and HLA-B alleles for most subjects in the first cohort. A cluster of highly shared sequence variants was judged likely to be a technical artifact of the sequencing pipeline. Because counts were too low, about 15 rarely observed V segments, including chromosome 9 orphons, were left out of the earlier analysis of 587 of the donors. In a later analysis, TCR association rates were found to vary across HLA loci, with the most associated TCRs seen for DRB1 alleles and the fewest for HLA-C alleles. In a later genetic analysis, fewer N-insertions in productive TCRs were reported among donors in an Asian-associated ancestry cluster than the roughly 640-donor mean. Broadly in line with IMGT annotations, most TCR beta V segments showed up in productive rearrangements about 87% or about 30% of the time in an earlier analysis of under 700 of the donors.

The sequence was collected from a boy aged 5-17 years in good health and CMV-seronegative. Source material: PBMCs. In this chain, TRBV28 is recombined with TRBJ1-3; the D gene assignment is ambiguous. Here is the DNA: TGTGCCAGCAGTTTGGGAGGCCGCTCTGGAAACACCATATATTTT. This codes for CASSLGGRSGNTIYF.